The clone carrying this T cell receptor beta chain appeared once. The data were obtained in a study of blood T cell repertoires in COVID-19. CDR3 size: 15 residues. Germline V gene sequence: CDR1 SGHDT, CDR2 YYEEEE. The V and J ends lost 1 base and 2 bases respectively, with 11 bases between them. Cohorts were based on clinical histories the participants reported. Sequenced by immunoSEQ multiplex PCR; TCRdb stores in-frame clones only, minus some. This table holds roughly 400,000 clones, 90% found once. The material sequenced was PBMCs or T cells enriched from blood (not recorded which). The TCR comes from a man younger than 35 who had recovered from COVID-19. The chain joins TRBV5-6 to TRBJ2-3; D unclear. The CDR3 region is CASSLNGGSTDTQYF. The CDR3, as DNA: TGTGCCAGCAGCTTGAACGGCGGATCCACAGATACGCAGTATTTT.